This is a list of T cell receptor beta chains from one sample in a study of blood T cell repertoires in COVID-19. Sequencing used immunoSEQ multiplex PCR; TCRdb keeps in-frame clones, though not all of them. The sample records about 260,000 clones, more than 80% being singletons. Sequences were obtained from peripheral blood. These receptors came from a woman between 40 and 55 years old with acute or convalescent COVID-19. Each CDR3 is given with its conserved first and last residue. A D gene is named only where the DNA matches it firmly. Clone sizes are given selectively: once, few, many, or a class where the clone is expanded.

V	D	J	size	DNA	CDR3
TRBV6-5	TRBD1	TRBJ1-1	-	TGTGCCAGCATACTAACAGGGGAAGGAGAAGCTTTCTTT	CASILTGEGEAFF
TRBV15	TRBD1	TRBJ1-6	-	TGTGCCACCAGCAAAGGGAGACAGGGTAATTCACCCCTCCACTTT	CATSKGRQGNSPLHF
TRBV30	-	TRBJ1-1	-	TGTGCCTGGGGCATAGGAGGTGCCACTGAAGCTTTCTTT	CAWGIGGATEAFF
TRBV25-1	-	TRBJ1-1	few	TGTGCCAGCAAAGGAACAGGATCTGAAGCTTTCTTT	CASKGTGSEAFF
TRBV6-5	-	TRBJ2-5	-	TGTGCCACGGAGGGCGCGAGCATTCAAGAGACCCAGTACTTC	CATEGASIQETQYF
TRBV7-2	-	TRBJ2-1	-	TGTGCCAGCAGCTTAGCCCGGTTCGATGAGCAGTTCTTC	CASSLARFDEQFF
TRBV27	TRBD2	TRBJ2-1	once	TGTGCCAGCAGTTTATTAACTAGCGGGGCCTATGAGCAGTTCTTC	CASSLLTSGAYEQFF
TRBV5-1	-	TRBJ1-6	-	TGCGCCAGCAACGCCTTCAGGGCCCTCCACTTT	CASNAFRALHF
TRBV15	TRBD1	TRBJ1-5	-	TGTGCCACCAGCAGTGACAGGGGGAATCAGCCCCAGCATTTT	CATSSDRGNQPQHF
TRBV2	-	TRBJ1-5	-	TGTGCCAGCAGTGACCCACGGGTCGGCAATCAGCCCCAGCATTTT	CASSDPRVGNQPQHF
TRBV30	-	TRBJ1-6	-	TGTGCCTGGAGAAACAGGGAGAACTCACCCCTCCACTTT	CAWRNRENSPLHF
TRBV21-1	-	TRBJ2-2	once	TGTGCCAGCTTGGATTTTACAGTTCGAGCCACCGGGGAGCTGTTTTTT	CASLDFTVRATGELFF
TRBV19	-	TRBJ1-2	-	TGTGCCAGTAGCCTGACAGGAGACTCCGATGGCTACACCTTC	CASSLTGDSDGYTF
TRBV7-7	TRBD1	TRBJ1-1	-	TGTGCCAGCAGCCAGGTCGGGGACAGGGCACACACTGAAGCTTTCTTT	CASSQVGDRAHTEAFF
TRBV6-6	TRBD2	TRBJ2-1	-	TGTGCCAGCAGTTACGAGCGGGGGTCCTACAATGAGCAGTTCTTC	CASSYERGSYNEQFF
TRBV18	-	TRBJ2-1	once	TGTGCCAGCTCACCACCCAAACGGGAGCAGTTCTTC	CASSPPKREQFF
TRBV6-5	-	TRBJ1-5	-	TGTGCCAGCAGTTATGACAGGAGCAATCAGCCCCAGCATTTT	CASSYDRSNQPQHF
TRBV5-4	TRBD1	TRBJ1-6	-	TGTGCCAGCAGCACTGGACAGGGCCATCGGTCACCCCTCCACTTT	CASSTGQGHRSPLHF
TRBV3-1/TRBV3-2	TRBD1	TRBJ1-1	-	TGTGCCAGCAGCCAAGAGACAGGGTTGACTGAAGCTTTCTTT	CASSQETGLTEAFF
TRBV11-3	TRBD2	TRBJ2-1	-	TGTGCCAGCAGCTTGCCGGGGGGTGAGCAGTTCTTC	CASSLPGGEQFF
TRBV19	TRBD1	TRBJ1-4	once	TGTGCCAGTAGTATACGACAGGGACAACTGTTTTTT	CASSIRQGQLFF
TRBV7-2	-	TRBJ1-2	once	TGTGCCAGCAGCTTAGTGGGGGCACGCTACACCTTC	CASSLVGARYTF
TRBV3-1/TRBV3-2	-	TRBJ2-5	-	TGTGCCAGCAGCTCACCCGGGACAACGAAAGAGACCCAGTACTTC	CASSSPGTTKETQYF
TRBV3-1/TRBV3-2	-	TRBJ2-3	-	TGTGCCAGCAGCCAAGGCCAAGGGGGCACAGATACGCAGTATTTT	CASSQGQGGTDTQYF
TRBV18	TRBD1	TRBJ1-3	-	TGTGCCAGCTCACTCGGGACAGGGGGTCTGGAAAACACCATATATTTT	CASSLGTGGLENTIYF
TRBV5-1	-	TRBJ1-1	-	TGCGCCAGCAGCTTTAAACAGGGACACCCAATTAACACTGAAGCTTTCTTT	CASSFKQGHPINTEAFF
TRBV19	-	TRBJ1-1	-	TGTGCCAGTAGTATAGATCGCGGGTCTTTGAACACTGAAGCTTTCTTT	CASSIDRGSLNTEAFF
TRBV7-9	TRBD1	TRBJ2-2	-	TGTGCCAGCAGCCCGGGGACAGGGAACACCGGGGAGCTGTTTTTT	CASSPGTGNTGELFF
TRBV24-1	-	TRBJ2-3	-	TGTGCCACCAGTGTCCTCCTGACAGGAACTAGCACAGATACGCAGTATTTT	CATSVLLTGTSTDTQYF
TRBV5-8	-	TRBJ1-3	once	TGTGCCAGCGACGAAGGGGGCTCTGGAAACACCATATATTTT	CASDEGGSGNTIYF
TRBV5-1	TRBD1	TRBJ1-1	once	TGCGCCAGCAGCTTTTTTGGACAGGGGATGAACACTGAAGCTTTCTTT	CASSFFGQGMNTEAFF
TRBV19	TRBD1	TRBJ1-6	-	TGTGCCAGTACTAAGGGACAGGGGACGAGTTCACCCCTCCACTTT	CASTKGQGTSSPLHF
TRBV5-1	TRBD1	TRBJ1-1	-	TGCGCCAGCAGCTTGGCCTACAGGGGAGCGAACACTGAAGCTTTCTTT	CASSLAYRGANTEAFF
TRBV13	TRBD1	TRBJ1-1	few	TGTGCCAGCACCACCTCCGACAGGGTGTACGCTTTCTTT	CASTTSDRVYAFF
TRBV2	TRBD1	TRBJ2-3	-	TGTGCCAGCAGCAACAGGGGGACCTGGACAGATACGCAGTATTTT	CASSNRGTWTDTQYF
TRBV6-4	-	TRBJ1-3	-	TGTGCCAGCGGCAGCTCTGGAAACACCATATATTTT	CASGSSGNTIYF
TRBV6-6	-	TRBJ2-4	-	TGTGCCAGCAGTCCCGGGGCCAAAAACATTCAGTACTTC	CASSPGAKNIQYF
TRBV6-6	-	TRBJ1-5	-	TGTGCCAGCACCTGGCAGGTTAGCAATCAGCCCCAGCATTTT	CASTWQVSNQPQHF
TRBV3-1/TRBV3-2	TRBD1	TRBJ1-4	-	TGTGCCAGCAGCCAACCACAGGGGGCTAATGAAAAACTGTTTTTT	CASSQPQGANEKLFF
TRBV19	-	TRBJ1-2	-	TGTGCCAGTAGTATTCCGGAGATGGGCTATGGCTACACCTTC	CASSIPEMGYGYTF
TRBV11-2	TRBD1	TRBJ1-2	-	TGTGCCAGCAGCTTAGGGACAGGGACGTATGGCTACACCTTC	CASSLGTGTYGYTF
TRBV9	TRBD1	TRBJ1-2	-	TGTGCCAGCAGCGTCGGGACAGGGTTACACTATGGCTACACCTTC	CASSVGTGLHYGYTF
TRBV12-3/TRBV12-4	-	TRBJ1-1	-	TGTGCCAGCAGTCCGAATGTCGGGTCCCGGTGCTTCTTT	CASSPNVGSRCFF
TRBV19	-	TRBJ1-4	-	TGTGCCAGTAGTATTGGGGGGGACGGTGAAAAACTGTTTTTT	CASSIGGDGEKLFF
TRBV7-2	-	TRBJ1-4	once	TGTGCCAGCAGTTTCCGCAGGGCGACTAATGAAAAACTGTTTTTT	CASSFRRATNEKLFF
TRBV7-3	-	TRBJ1-3	-	TGTGCCAGCAGCCCAAGGACGGAGGTCTCTGGAAACACCATATATTTT	CASSPRTEVSGNTIYF
TRBV7-3	-	TRBJ2-5	-	TGTGCCAGCAGCCTTGGGCAGACATCCCAAGAGACCCAGTACTTC	CASSLGQTSQETQYF
TRBV5-4	-	TRBJ2-1	once	TGTGCCAGCAGCTTGGCCGATCCCTGGAGCTCCTACAATGAGCAGTTCTTC	CASSLADPWSSYNEQFF
TRBV11-2	TRBD1	TRBJ1-1	once	TGTGCCAGCAGCTTTTGGGACAGTGGTACCATGAACACTGAAGCTTTCTTT	CASSFWDSGTMNTEAFF
TRBV7-8	-	TRBJ1-3	-	TGTGCCAGCAGCCCACGGGGTTTGACTGGAAACACCATATATTTT	CASSPRGLTGNTIYF
TRBV19	-	TRBJ2-3	-	TGTGCCAGTAGTATGGATCGGGGGGCTACAGATACGCAGTATTTT	CASSMDRGATDTQYF
TRBV14	-	TRBJ2-4	-	TGTGCCAGCAGCCCACAGGGAAGGAGGATTCAGTACTTC	CASSPQGRRIQYF
TRBV5-8	-	TRBJ1-2	-	TGTGCCAGCAGGACACGAAGGACAGCCTATGGCTACACCTTC	CASRTRRTAYGYTF
TRBV5-8	-	TRBJ2-3	-	TGTGCCAGCAGCTTGCGGACTTCGGGCACAGATACGCAGTATTTT	CASSLRTSGTDTQYF